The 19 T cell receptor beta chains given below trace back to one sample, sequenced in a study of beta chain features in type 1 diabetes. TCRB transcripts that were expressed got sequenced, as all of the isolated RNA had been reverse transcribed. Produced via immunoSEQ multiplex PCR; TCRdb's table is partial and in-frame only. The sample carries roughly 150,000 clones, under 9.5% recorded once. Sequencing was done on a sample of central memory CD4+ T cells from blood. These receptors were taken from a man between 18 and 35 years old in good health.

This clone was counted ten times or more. CDR3 in DNA: TGTGCCAGCAGTCAGCCGGGGCGGAGGGACTACGAGCAGTACTTC. Protein sequence: CASSQPGRRDYEQYF. This rearrangement joins TRBV28 to TRBJ2-7; possible D gene TRBD2, 6 bases. This CDR3 has 15 residues. V shed 5 bases and J shed 3 bases, with 17 bases lying between them. Germline loops: CDR1 MDHEN, CDR2 SYDVKM.

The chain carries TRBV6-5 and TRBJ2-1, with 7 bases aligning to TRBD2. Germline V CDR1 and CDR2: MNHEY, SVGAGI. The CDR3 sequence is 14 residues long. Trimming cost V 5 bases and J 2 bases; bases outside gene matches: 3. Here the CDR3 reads CASSGAGAYNEQFF. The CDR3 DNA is TGTGCCAGCAGTGGCGCGGGGGCCTACAATGAGCAGTTCTTC.

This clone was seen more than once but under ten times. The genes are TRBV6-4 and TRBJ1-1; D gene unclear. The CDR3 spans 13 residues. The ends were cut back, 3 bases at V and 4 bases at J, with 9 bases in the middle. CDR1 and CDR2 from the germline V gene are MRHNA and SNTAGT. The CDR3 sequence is CASSEVEGTEAFF. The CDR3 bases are TGTGCCAGCAGTGAGGTCGAGGGCACTGAAGCTTTCTTT.

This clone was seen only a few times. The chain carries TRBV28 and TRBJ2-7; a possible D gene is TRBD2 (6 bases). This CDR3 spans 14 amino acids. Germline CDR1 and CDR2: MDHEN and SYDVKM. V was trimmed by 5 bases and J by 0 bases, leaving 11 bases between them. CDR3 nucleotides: TGTGCCAGCAGTCCCCCCGGGGGCTCCTACGAGCAGTACTTC. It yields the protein CASSPPGGSYEQYF.

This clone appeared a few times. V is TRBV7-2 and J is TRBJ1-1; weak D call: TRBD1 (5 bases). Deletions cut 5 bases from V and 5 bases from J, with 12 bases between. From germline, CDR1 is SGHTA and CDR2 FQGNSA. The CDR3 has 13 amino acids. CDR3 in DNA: TGTGCCAGCAGCCCCGAACGGGGGACTGAAGCTTTCTTT. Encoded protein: CASSPERGTEAFF.

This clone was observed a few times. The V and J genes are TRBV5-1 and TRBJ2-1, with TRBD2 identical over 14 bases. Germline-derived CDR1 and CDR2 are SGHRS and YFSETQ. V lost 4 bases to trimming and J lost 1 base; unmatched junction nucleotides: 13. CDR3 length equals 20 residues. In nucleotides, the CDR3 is TGCGCCAGCAGCCCCCGGCCGGGACTAGCGGGAGAACTGTCCTACAATGAGCAGTTCTTC. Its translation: CASSPRPGLAGELSYNEQFF.

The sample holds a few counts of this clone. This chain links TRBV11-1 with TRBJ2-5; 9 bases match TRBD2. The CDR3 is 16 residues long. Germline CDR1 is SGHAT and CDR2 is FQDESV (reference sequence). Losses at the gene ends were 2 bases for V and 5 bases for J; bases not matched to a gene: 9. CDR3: CASSLLRLAGSETQYF. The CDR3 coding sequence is TGTGCCAGCAGCTTACTTCGGCTAGCGGGATCTGAGACCCAGTACTTC.

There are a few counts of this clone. CDR3 coding DNA: TGCGCCAGCAGCTTAATTGGGCTAGCGGAAGAGACCCAGTACTTC. Its protein product is CASSLIGLAEETQYF. The rearrangement joins TRBV5-1 to TRBJ2-5; 7 bases agree with TRBD2. Germline CDR1 is SGHRS and CDR2 is YFSETQ. The CDR3 totals 15 residues. V shed 2 bases, J shed 3 bases, and the junction held 7 bases outside the gene matches.

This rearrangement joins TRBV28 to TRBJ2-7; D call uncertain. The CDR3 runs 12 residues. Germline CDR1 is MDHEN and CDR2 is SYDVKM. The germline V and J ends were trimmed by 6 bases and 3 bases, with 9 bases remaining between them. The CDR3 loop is CASSISGYEQYF. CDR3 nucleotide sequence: TGTGCCAGCAGCATCTCCGGCTACGAGCAGTACTTC.

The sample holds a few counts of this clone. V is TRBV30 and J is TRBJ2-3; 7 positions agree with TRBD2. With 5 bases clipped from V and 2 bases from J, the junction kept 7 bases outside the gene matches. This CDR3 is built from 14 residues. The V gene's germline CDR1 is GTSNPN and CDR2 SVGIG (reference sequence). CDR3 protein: CAWSAAGFTDTQYF. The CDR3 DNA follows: TGTGCCTGGTCAGCAGCGGGATTCACAGATACGCAGTATTTT.

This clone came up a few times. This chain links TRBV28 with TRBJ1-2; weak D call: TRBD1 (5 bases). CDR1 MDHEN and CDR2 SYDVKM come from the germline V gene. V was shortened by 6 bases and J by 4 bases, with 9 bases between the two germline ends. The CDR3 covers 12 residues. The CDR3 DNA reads TGTGCCAGCAGCTGGGGGGGCTATGGCTACACCTTC. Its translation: CASSWGGYGYTF.

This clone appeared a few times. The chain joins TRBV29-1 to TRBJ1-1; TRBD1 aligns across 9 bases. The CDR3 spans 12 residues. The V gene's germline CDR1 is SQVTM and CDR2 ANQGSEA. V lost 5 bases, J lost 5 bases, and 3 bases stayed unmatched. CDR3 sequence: CSVLQGATEAFF. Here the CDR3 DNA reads TGCAGCGTTCTACAGGGGGCAACTGAAGCTTTCTTT.

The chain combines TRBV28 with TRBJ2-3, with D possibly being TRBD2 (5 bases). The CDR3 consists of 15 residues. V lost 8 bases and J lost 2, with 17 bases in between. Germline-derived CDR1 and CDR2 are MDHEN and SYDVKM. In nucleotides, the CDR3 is TGTGCCAGCCAGGACTCTACAGAGTCCACAGATACGCAGTATTTT. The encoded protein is CASQDSTESTDTQYF.

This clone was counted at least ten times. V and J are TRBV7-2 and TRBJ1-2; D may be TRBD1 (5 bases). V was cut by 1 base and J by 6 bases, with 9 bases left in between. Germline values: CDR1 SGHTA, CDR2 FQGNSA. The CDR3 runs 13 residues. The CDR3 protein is CASSLGGENGYTF. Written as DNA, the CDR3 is TGTGCCAGCAGCTTAGGGGGCGAAAATGGCTACACCTTC.

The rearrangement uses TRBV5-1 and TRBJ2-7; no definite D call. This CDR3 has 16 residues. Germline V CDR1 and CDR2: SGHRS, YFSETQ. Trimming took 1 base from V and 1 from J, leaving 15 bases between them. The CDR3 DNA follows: TGCGCCAGCAGCTTGTATTCCAGGTTTAGTTCCTACGAGCAGTACTTC. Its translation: CASSLYSRFSSYEQYF.

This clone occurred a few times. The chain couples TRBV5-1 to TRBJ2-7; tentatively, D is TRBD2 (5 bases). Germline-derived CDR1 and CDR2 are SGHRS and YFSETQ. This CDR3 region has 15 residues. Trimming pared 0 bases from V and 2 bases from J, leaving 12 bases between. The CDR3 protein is CASSLELGAPYEQYF. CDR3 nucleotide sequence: TGCGCCAGCAGCTTGGAATTGGGAGCCCCCTACGAGCAGTACTTC.

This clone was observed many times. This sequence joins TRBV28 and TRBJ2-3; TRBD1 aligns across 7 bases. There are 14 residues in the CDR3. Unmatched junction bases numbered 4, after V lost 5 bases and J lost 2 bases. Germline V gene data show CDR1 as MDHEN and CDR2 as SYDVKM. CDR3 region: CASSRDSPTDTQYF. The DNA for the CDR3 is TGTGCCAGCAGTCGGGACAGTCCCACAGATACGCAGTATTTT.

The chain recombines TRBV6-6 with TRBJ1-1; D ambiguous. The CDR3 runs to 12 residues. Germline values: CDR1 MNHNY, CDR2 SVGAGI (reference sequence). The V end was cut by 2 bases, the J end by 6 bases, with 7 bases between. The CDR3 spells CASSYARSEAFF. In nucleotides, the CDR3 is TGTGCCAGCAGTTACGCCCGGTCTGAAGCTTTCTTT.

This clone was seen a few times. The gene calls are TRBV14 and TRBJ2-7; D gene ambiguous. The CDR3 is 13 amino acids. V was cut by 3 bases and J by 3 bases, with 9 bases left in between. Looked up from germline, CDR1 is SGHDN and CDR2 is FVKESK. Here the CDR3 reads CASSQRRLYEQYF. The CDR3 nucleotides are TGTGCCAGCAGCCAGCGCAGACTCTACGAGCAGTACTTC.